Listed here are 24 T cell receptor beta chains from one sample, sequenced in a study of early stage breast cancer tumors. TCRdb's copy holds only in-frame clones and misses some; the assay was immunoSEQ multiplex PCR. The data show about 70,000 clones, less than 90% seen once. Sequenced input: blood. The receptors stem from a person aged 35 to 50 with breast cancer.

The gene calls are TRBV6-5 and TRBJ1-1, with 7 bases lining up with TRBD1. CDR1 and CDR2 from the germline V gene are MNHEY and SVGAGI. J was trimmed by 8 bases and V by 5 bases; bases with no gene match: 8. This CDR3 comprises 13 residues. The CDR3 spells CASSPGQEREAFF. In DNA form, the CDR3 reads TGTGCCAGCAGTCCCGGACAGGAAAGGGAAGCTTTCTTT.

The V gene is TRBV13, the J gene TRBJ2-7; 7 bases align to TRBD2. The CDR3 runs 13 residues. J lost 4 bases, V lost 5 bases, and 5 bases had no gene match. Germline-derived CDR1 and CDR2 are PRHDT and FYEKMQ (reference sequence). In DNA, the CDR3 is TGTGCCAGCAGCCTGGGACTACTTTACGAGCAGTACTTC. It specifies CASSLGLLYEQYF.

The V call is TRBV28, the J call TRBJ2-1; D not certain. The CDR3 totals 13 residues. CDR1 is MDHEN and CDR2 is SYDVKM in the germline V gene. Trimming took 3 bases from V and 11 from J, leaving 14 bases between them. The CDR3: CASSFKNSLKQFF. In DNA form, the CDR3 reads TGTGCCAGCAGTTTCAAGAACAGCCTTAAGCAGTTCTTC.

This clone showed up just once. The chain uses TRBV7-9 and TRBJ2-1; D call uncertain. Trimming shortened V by 5 bases and J by 3 bases, and 17 bases separated the two germline ends. The CDR3 spans 16 residues. The germline V gene has CDR1 SEHNR and CDR2 FQNEAQ (reference sequence). CDR3 region: CASSLLLTRLYNEQFF. The DNA of the CDR3 is TGTGCCAGCAGCCTCCTCCTTACGAGACTCTACAATGAGCAGTTCTTC. Looking up the rest from reference TRBV7-9 and TRBJ2-1 gives the full variable domain: DTGVSQNPRHKITKRGQNVTFRCDPISEHNRLYWYRQTLGQGPEFLTYFQNEAQLEKSRLLSDRFSAERPKGSFSTLEIQRTEQGDSAMYLCASSLLLTRLYNEQFFGPGTRLTVL.

This sequence joins TRBV12-5 and TRBJ1-2; 8 nucleotides match TRBD1. Germline CDR1 reads LGHNT; CDR2 reads FRNRAP. CDR3 length: 15 amino acids. Unmatched junction bases numbered 5, after V lost 0 bases and J lost 5 bases. This CDR3 is CASGLVRQGRYGYTF. The CDR3 DNA is TGTGCTAGTGGTTTGGTCAGACAGGGGAGGTATGGCTACACCTTC.

The gene calls are TRBV25-1 and TRBJ1-3; 7 bases align to TRBD1. Germline V gene sequence: CDR1 MGHDK, CDR2 SYGVNS. This CDR3 has 14 amino acids. The trim removed 6 bases at V and 2 bases at J, leaving 4 bases unmatched. CDR3 in amino acids: CASRGGQPGNTIYF. The CDR3 bases are TGTGCCAGCAGAGGGGGACAGCCTGGAAACACCATATATTTT.

The rearrangement joins TRBV6-5 to TRBJ2-4; 10 bases map to TRBD2. The CDR3 is 16 residues long. The germline V gene encodes CDR1 MNHEY and CDR2 SVGAGI. V was clipped by 3 bases and J by 3 bases; unmatched bases: 5. The CDR3 sequence: CASSYRTSGNKNIQYF. CDR3 nucleotides: TGTGCCAGCAGTTATCGGACTAGCGGAAACAAAAACATTCAGTACTTC.

This clone appeared a few times. This chain links TRBV27 with TRBJ1-1; unclear D gene. Germline CDR1 and CDR2: MNHEY and SMNVEV (reference sequence). This CDR3 contains 14 residues. V lost 5 bases and J lost 0, with 10 bases in between. CDR3 in amino acids: CASSLQHMNTEAFF. In nucleotides, the CDR3 is TGTGCCAGCAGTCTACAGCATATGAACACTGAAGCTTTCTTT.

The V call is TRBV7-9, the J call TRBJ2-1; D possibly corresponds to TRBD1 (5 bases). The CDR3 extends over 14 amino acids. Germline CDR1 SEHNR, CDR2 FQNEAQ (reference sequence). V was cut by 6 bases and J by 4 bases, with 13 bases left in between. CDR3 loop: CASRPDSAYNEQFF. CDR3 nucleotides: TGTGCCAGCAGACCAGACAGTGCGTACAATGAGCAGTTCTTC.

This chain uses TRBV5-1 with TRBJ2-3; 11 nucleotides agree with TRBD2. The CDR3 has 18 amino acids. Germline CDR1 and CDR2: SGHRS and YFSETQ. V lost 0 bases to trimming and J lost 0 bases; unmatched junction nucleotides: 6. CDR3 protein: CASSLGGTSGASTDTQYF. CDR3 in DNA: TGCGCCAGCAGCTTGGGTGGGACTAGCGGAGCTAGCACAGATACGCAGTATTTT.

The sample holds a few counts of this clone. The rearrangement uses TRBV2 and TRBJ2-2, with D unresolved. The CDR3 length is 12 residues. Between the trimmed V and J ends, which lost 4 bases and 6 bases, there was a span of 6 bases. Germline CDR1 reads SNHLY; CDR2 reads FYNNEI. The CDR3 DNA is TGTGCCAGCAGTGGGGATTCCGGGGAGCTGTTTTTT. It yields the protein CASSGDSGELFF.

The sample holds one count of this clone. The chain joins TRBV21-1 to TRBJ2-7; the table's D gene call, TRBD2, was not cross checked with the DNA. TRBV21-1 is classified as a pseudogene. There are 15 residues in the CDR3. The CDR3 sequence is CASSKVVGRGYEQYF. CDR3 nucleotide sequence: TGTGCCAGCAGCAAAGTAGTCGGGAGAGGGTACGAGCAGTACTTC.

This clone was counted a few times. V and J are TRBV6-1 and TRBJ2-7; D gene ambiguous. CDR3 length: 14 residues. Germline V gene lookup returns CDR1 MNHNS and CDR2 SASEGT. The V gene lost 0 bases and the J gene lost 7 bases, with 13 bases spanning the gap. This CDR3 reads CASSEAAALGEQYF. CDR3 in DNA: TGTGCCAGCAGTGAAGCGGCCGCCCTTGGGGAGCAGTACTTC.

CDR3 in DNA: TGTGCCAGCAGCGAATCGATCCTAGCGAATACGCAGTATTTT. Amino acid sequence: CASSESILANTQYF. V and J are TRBV2 and TRBJ2-3, with D possibly matching TRBD2 (6 bases). There are 14 residues in the CDR3. The V end lost 6 bases, the J end lost 7 bases, and 17 bases lay between the germline ends. Looked up from germline, CDR1 is SNHLY and CDR2 is FYNNEI.

The genes are TRBV19 and TRBJ1-2, with 7 nucleotides matching TRBD1. Germline V gene sequence: CDR1 LNHDA, CDR2 SQIVND (reference sequence). After removal of 7 bases from V and 3 bases from J, the junction contained 11 bases not matched to a gene. The CDR3 is 15 residues long. In DNA form, the CDR3 reads TGTGCCAGTACCCAATCCGGGACAGTACACTATGGCTACACCTTC. Translation: CASTQSGTVHYGYTF.

The chain uses TRBV20-1 and TRBJ1-2; unclear D gene. Trimming pared 5 bases from V and 9 bases from J, leaving 13 bases between. The CDR3 has 11 amino acids. Looked up from germline, CDR1 is DFQATT and CDR2 is SNEGSKA (reference sequence). The CDR3 DNA is TGCAGTGCTGGCATAGAGAGGAGCTACACCTTC. Protein product: CSAGIERSYTF.

The chain links TRBV5-1 to TRBJ2-2; the D is unclear. Germline V CDR1 and CDR2: SGHRS, YFSETQ. Trimming shortened V by 7 bases and J by 4 bases, and 14 bases separated the two germline ends. The CDR3 is 14 residues long. CDR3 region: CASRRVLSTGELFF. The DNA for the CDR3 is TGCGCCAGCCGTAGGGTTCTGAGCACCGGGGAGCTGTTTTTT.

This clone came up once. The CDR3 sequence is CASGLDRDYTDTQYF. In DNA form, the CDR3 reads TGTGCCAGCGGATTAGACAGGGATTATACAGATACGCAGTATTTT. The rearrangement joins TRBV28 to TRBJ2-3; 7 bases align to TRBD1. This CDR3 is built from 15 residues. The germline CDR1 and CDR2 sequences are MDHEN and SYDVKM. With 8 bases clipped from V and 3 bases from J, the junction kept 11 bases outside the gene matches.

The chain is built from TRBV4-1 and TRBJ1-2; D unresolved. Germline assignment: CDR1 MGHRA and CDR2 YSYEKL. V lost 1 base, J lost 5 bases, and 14 bases lay in between. This CDR3 has 15 residues. This CDR3 is CASSQVWTVLYGYTF. CDR3 nucleotides: TGCGCCAGCAGCCAAGTTTGGACTGTACTTTATGGCTACACCTTC.

The chain uses TRBV7-9 and TRBJ2-1, with 16 nucleotides matching TRBD2. CDR1 and CDR2 (germline): SEHNR, FQNEAQ (reference sequence). Losses at the gene ends were 4 bases for V and 1 base for J; bases not matched to a gene: 7. This CDR3 spans 19 amino acids. CDR3 bases: TGTGCCAGCAGCTGGGGACTAGCGGGAGGGCGGGTTTCCTACAATGAGCAGTTCTTC. Translated, it gives CASSWGLAGGRVSYNEQFF.

V gene TRBV4-1 combines with J gene TRBJ1-1; tentative D call: TRBD1 (6 bases). From germline, CDR1 is MGHRA and CDR2 YSYEKL. Trimming shortened V by 0 bases and J by 0 bases, and 11 bases separated the two germline ends. The CDR3 consists of 16 residues. Written as DNA, the CDR3 is TGCGCCAGCAGCCAAGAGGTAACAGGGTTGAACACTGAAGCTTTCTTT. This translates into CASSQEVTGLNTEAFF.

This clone was seen more than once but under ten times. The rearrangement uses TRBV11-2 and TRBJ2-2, with D possibly matching TRBD2 (6 bases). CDR1 and CDR2 from the germline V gene are SGHAT and FQNNGV. The V and J ends lost 4 bases and 5 bases respectively, with 14 bases between them. The CDR3 totals 15 residues. CDR3 coding DNA: TGTGCCAGCAGCTCATTCATGGGGACTACCGGGGAGCTGTTTTTT. This sequence encodes CASSSFMGTTGELFF.

A few counts support this clone. This rearrangement joins TRBV4-2 to TRBJ2-7, with D possibly called TRBD1 or TRBD2 (7 bases each). V dropped 4 bases and J dropped 2 bases, with 15 bases sitting between them. This CDR3 region has 15 residues. The germline gives CDR1 LGHNA, CDR2 YNFKEQ. The CDR3: CASSPSGTETYEQYF. The CDR3 coding sequence is TGTGCCAGCAGCCCAAGCGGGACAGAGACCTACGAGCAGTACTTC.

The rearrangement joins TRBV28 to TRBJ1-5; D unclear. The CDR3 has 15 residues. V lost 4 bases and J 0 bases, leaving 10 bases between the germline ends. Germline V gene data show CDR1 as MDHEN and CDR2 as SYDVKM. CDR3 region: CASSSPGSSNQPQHF. The CDR3 coding sequence is TGTGCCAGCAGTTCGCCAGGCTCTAGCAATCAGCCCCAGCATTTT.